This is a list of T cell receptor beta chains from one sample in a study of T-cell reconstitution after alpha-beta-depleted transplantation in children. TCRdb re-called the PCR reads with MiXCR, one entry per CDR3 protein. This sample yields 600,000 to 700,000 distinct CDR3 sequences, of which approximately 17% are seen a single time; 1.1% belongs to the top ten. The source material was PBMCs from the stem cell graft donor, sampled from the stem cell graft. The receptors were sampled from a human donor who donated a stem cell graft to a child with acute myeloid leukemia. The CDR3 runs from the conserved cysteine through the conserved F or W. D genes are given only for firm matches. Clone sizes are given selectively: once, few, many, or a class where the clone is expanded.

clone size	V gene	J gene	D gene	CDR3 protein	CDR3 DNA
many	TRBV7-3	TRBJ2-5	NA	CASSQGLQETQYF	TGTGCCAGCAGTCAGGGACTTCAAGAGACCCAGTACTTC
many	TRBV29-1	TRBJ2-7	NA	CSVPGGGSDEQYF	TGCAGCGTCCCAGGGGGGGGGAGCGACGAGCAGTACTTC
few	TRBV7-9	TRBJ2-3	NA	CASSSPGDSTDTQYF	TGTGCCAGCAGCTCTCCGGGGGATAGCACAGATACGCAGTATTTT
many	TRBV5-6	TRBJ1-4	NA	CASSGRQADFEKLFF	TGTGCCAGCAGCGGGCGACAGGCAGACTTCGAAAAACTGTTTTTT
many	TRBV20-1	TRBJ1-1	NA	CSARVAGRDTEAFF	TGCAGTGCCCGGGTCGCGGGACGGGACACTGAAGCTTTCTTT
many	TRBV6-5	TRBJ2-2	NA	CASSYEGAGGLAGAGELFF	TGTGCCAGCAGTTACGAGGGGGCGGGGGGCCTAGCTGGAGCCGGGGAGCTGTTTTTT
NA	TRBV6-2/TRBV6-3	TRBJ2-3	NA	CASSYSAGFTDTQYF	TGTGCCAGCAGTTACTCGGCGGGGTTCACAGATACGCAGTATTTT
NA	TRBV5-1	TRBJ1-1	NA	CASSFRGPVNTEAFF	TGCGCCAGCAGCTTTCGGGGCCCGGTGAACACTGAAGCTTTCTTT
many	TRBV5-1	TRBJ2-3	NA	CASSLDSDTQYF	TGTGCCAGCAGCTTGGACTCGGATACGCAGTATTTT
many	TRBV12-3/TRBV12-4	TRBJ1-1	NA	CASSIPHGQPRGNTEAFF	TGTGCCAGCAGTATACCCCATGGACAGCCTAGGGGGAACACTGAAGCTTTCTTT
many	TRBV5-5	TRBJ2-1	NA	CASSLDPGNEQFF	TGTGCCAGCAGCTTGGATCCGGGCAATGAGCAGTTCTTC
few	TRBV7-9	TRBJ1-6	TRBD1	CASSLGRTGGSPLHF	TGTGCCAGCAGCTTAGGTCGGACAGGGGGCTCACCCCTCCACTTT
many	TRBV5-1	TRBJ2-7	NA	CASKEGANYEQYF	TGCGCCAGCAAGGAGGGGGCCAACTACGAGCAGTACTTC
many	TRBV20-1	TRBJ2-5	NA	CSASPGSGGETQYF	TGCAGTGCTTCACCGGGTTCAGGAGGGGAGACCCAGTACTTC
NA	TRBV7-2	TRBJ2-5	TRBD2	CASTKGSSGGETQYF	TGTGCCAGCACCAAGGGGTCCAGCGGGGGAGAGACCCAGTACTTC
many	TRBV6-5	TRBJ1-4	TRBD1	CASTTVKGQGLEKLFF	TGTGCCAGCACTACCGTCAAGGGACAGGGGTTGGAAAAACTGTTTTTT
many	TRBV20-1	TRBJ1-2	NA	CSAISEGTIYGYTF	TGCAGTGCTATCTCAGAAGGCACTATCTATGGCTACACCTTC
few	TRBV25-1	TRBJ1-4	NA	CASSVRSSNEKLFF	TGTGCCAGCAGTGTACGGAGTTCTAATGAAAAACTGTTTTTT
few	TRBV29-1	TRBJ2-1	NA	CSVSYRGDEQFF	TGCAGCGTATCCTATAGGGGGGATGAGCAGTTCTTC
NA	TRBV7-8	TRBJ2-2	NA	CASSPGLGAGELFF	TGTGCCAGCAGCCCGGGCCTTGGGGCCGGGGAGCTGTTTTTT
many	TRBV5-6	TRBJ2-1	TRBD1	CASSSGQGEYEQFF	TGTGCCAGCAGTTCGGGACAGGGGGAATATGAGCAGTTCTTC
NA	TRBV7-6	TRBJ2-1	NA	CASSLVTGLPYNEQFF	TGTGCCAGCAGCTTAGTGACCGGCTTACCCTACAATGAGCAGTTCTTC
many	TRBV7-9	TRBJ1-5	NA	CASSSTGAGQPQHF	TGTGCCAGCTCATCGACGGGGGCAGGCCAGCCCCAGCATTTT
many	TRBV6-5	TRBJ2-3	NA	CASSYSASVNTDTQYF	TGTGCCAGCAGTTACTCAGCTAGCGTGAACACAGATACGCAGTATTTT
NA	TRBV28	TRBJ2-4	NA	CASSLDWGAAKNIQYF	TGTGCCAGCAGTTTAGACTGGGGGGCGGCCAAAAACATTCAGTACTTC
NA	TRBV27	TRBJ2-2	NA	CASSLSFPALNTGELFF	TGTGCCAGCAGTTTATCTTTTCCTGCCCTGAACACCGGGGAGCTGTTTTTT
NA	TRBV12-3/TRBV12-4	TRBJ2-5	NA	CASGSGVTRVAETQYF	TGTGCCAGCGGCTCCGGTGTAACTCGAGTGGCAGAGACCCAGTACTTC
few	TRBV7-2	TRBJ1-6	NA	CASSHLRQLDSPLHF	TGTGCCAGCAGCCACCTTAGACAGTTAGATTCACCCCTCCACTTT
NA	TRBV11-2	TRBJ2-1	TRBD2	CASSPKYGGASGNEQFF	TGTGCCAGCAGCCCGAAGTACGGGGGGGCAAGTGGCAATGAGCAGTTCTTC
few	TRBV28	TRBJ2-3	TRBD2	CASSFQRGLTDTQYF	TGTGCCAGCAGTTTCCAGCGGGGGTTGACAGATACGCAGTATTTT
NA	TRBV5-1	TRBJ1-6	TRBD1	CASSQRTGSSYNSPLHF	TGCGCCAGCAGCCAGCGGACAGGGAGCTCCTATAATTCACCCCTCCACTTT
few	TRBV7-7	TRBJ2-5	NA	CASSPQGPGLNGETQYF	TGTGCCAGCAGCCCTCAAGGGCCCGGGCTCAATGGGGAGACCCAGTACTTC
few	TRBV18	TRBJ1-1	TRBD1	CASSPLDRGTEAFF	TGTGCCAGCTCACCTCTGGACAGGGGCACTGAAGCTTTCTTT
few	TRBV4-3	TRBJ2-1	NA	CASSQEGWGSYNEQFF	TGCGCCAGCAGCCAAGAAGGGTGGGGCTCCTACAATGAGCAGTTCTTC
many	TRBV7-2	TRBJ2-5	NA	CASSYTAGSQETQYF	TGTGCCAGCAGCTATACGGCGGGTAGTCAAGAGACCCAGTACTTC
NA	TRBV12-3/TRBV12-4	TRBJ2-3	NA	CASSLRGGSSDTQYF	TGTGCCAGCAGTTTAAGGGGGGGAAGCTCAGATACGCAGTATTTT
NA	TRBV10-2	TRBJ2-1	NA	CASAQGGSYNEQFF	TGCGCCAGCGCCCAGGGGGGCTCCTACAATGAGCAGTTCTTC
many	TRBV20-1	TRBJ1-1	NA	CSAFGPNTEAFF	TGCAGTGCTTTCGGCCCGAACACTGAAGCTTTCTTT
many	TRBV20-1	TRBJ2-7	NA	CSARPPGTYTYEQYF	TGCAGTGCTAGACCCCCCGGGACTTATACCTACGAGCAGTACTTC
NA	TRBV6-2/TRBV6-3	TRBJ1-1	NA	CASSPGYTRVNTEAFF	TGTGCCAGCAGTCCAGGATACACTCGGGTGAACACTGAAGCTTTCTTT
few	TRBV20-1	TRBJ2-1	NA	CSAIGGTRPYNEQFF	TGCAGTGCCATAGGCGGGACTCGACCCTACAATGAGCAGTTCTTC
many	TRBV20-1	TRBJ2-3	NA	CSASIPRDSTDTQYF	TGCAGTGCTAGTATTCCCCGGGACAGCACAGATACGCAGTATTTT
few	TRBV20-1	TRBJ2-1	TRBD2	CSARVLAGVKEQFF	TGCAGTGCTAGAGTGCTAGCGGGGGTTAAGGAGCAGTTCTTC
few	TRBV12-3/TRBV12-4	TRBJ1-5	TRBD1	CASSSSSRDRVVQPQHF	TGTGCCAGCAGTTCCTCTTCCCGGGACAGGGTAGTTCAGCCCCAGCATTTT
NA	TRBV5-1	TRBJ1-1	NA	CASSLDPVLNTEAFF	TGCGCCAGCAGCTTGGACCCGGTCCTGAACACTGAAGCTTTCTTT
NA	TRBV7-9	TRBJ1-5	NA	CASSSAKGGVYQPQHF	TGTGCCAGCAGCTCAGCAAAGGGAGGAGTTTATCAGCCCCAGCATTTT
few	TRBV5-1	TRBJ2-7	NA	CASSLTSGGQDEQYF	TGCGCCAGCAGCTTGACGTCGGGCGGGCAGGACGAGCAGTACTTC
few	TRBV6-4	TRBJ2-1	TRBD2	CASSDSLRGYNEQFF	TGTGCCAGCAGTGACTCGTTGCGGGGGTACAATGAGCAGTTCTTC
NA	TRBV28	TRBJ1-1	NA	CASSLGQGFEAFF	TGTGCCAGCAGTTTAGGGCAGGGCTTTGAAGCTTTCTTT